The clone carrying this TCR beta chain has just a few counts. This entry comes from a study of identical twins. The CDR3 is 13 amino acids. The V and J ends lost 5 bases and 4 bases, in that order; junction bases with no gene match: 6. Germline V gene sequence: CDR1 SGHRS, CDR2 YFSETQ. TCRdb analysed the 5' RACE reads with MiXCR anew, one entry per CDR3 protein. The sample consists of about 190,000 distinct CDR3 sequences, about a sixth of them appearing once. The data were also submitted as part of a second study, on T cells expressing NK-cell markers.

The sample comprised CD8+ T cells sorted from blood. V is TRBV5-1 and J is TRBJ2-7; 7 nucleotides line up with TRBD1. This TCR was recovered from a woman younger than 35 in good health. This CDR3 reads CASRQGIGYEQYF. CDR3 DNA sequence: TGCGCCAGCAGACAGGGGATCGGGTACGAGCAGTACTTC.